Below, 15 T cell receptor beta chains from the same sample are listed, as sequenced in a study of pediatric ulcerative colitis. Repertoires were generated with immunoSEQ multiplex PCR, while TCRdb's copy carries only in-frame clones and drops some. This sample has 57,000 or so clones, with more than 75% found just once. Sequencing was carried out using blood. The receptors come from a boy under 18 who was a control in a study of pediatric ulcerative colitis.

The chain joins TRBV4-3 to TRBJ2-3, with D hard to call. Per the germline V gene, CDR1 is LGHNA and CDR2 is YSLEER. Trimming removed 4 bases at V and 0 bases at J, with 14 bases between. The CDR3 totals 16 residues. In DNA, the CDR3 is TGCGCCAGCAGCCCAAACGGATTGCAGAGCACAGATACGCAGTATTTT. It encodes CASSPNGLQSTDTQYF.

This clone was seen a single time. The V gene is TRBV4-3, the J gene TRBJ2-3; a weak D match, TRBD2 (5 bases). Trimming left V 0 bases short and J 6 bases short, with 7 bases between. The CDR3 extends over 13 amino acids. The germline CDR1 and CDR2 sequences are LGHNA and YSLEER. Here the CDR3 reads CASSQERRDTQYF. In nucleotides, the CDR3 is TGCGCCAGCAGCCAAGAAAGGAGGGATACGCAGTATTTT.

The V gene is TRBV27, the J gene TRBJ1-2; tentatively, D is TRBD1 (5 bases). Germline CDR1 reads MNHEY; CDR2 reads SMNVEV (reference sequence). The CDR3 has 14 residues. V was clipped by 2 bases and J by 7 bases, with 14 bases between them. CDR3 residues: CASSLRGVYTGYTF. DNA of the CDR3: TGTGCCAGCAGTTTACGGGGGGTTTATACTGGCTACACCTTC.

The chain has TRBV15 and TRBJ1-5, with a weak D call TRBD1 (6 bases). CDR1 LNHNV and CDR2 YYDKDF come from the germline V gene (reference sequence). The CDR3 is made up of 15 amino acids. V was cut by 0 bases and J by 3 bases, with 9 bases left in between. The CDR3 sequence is CATSRDRGANQPQHF. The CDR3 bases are TGTGCCACCAGCAGAGATCGGGGGGCCAATCAGCCCCAGCATTTT.

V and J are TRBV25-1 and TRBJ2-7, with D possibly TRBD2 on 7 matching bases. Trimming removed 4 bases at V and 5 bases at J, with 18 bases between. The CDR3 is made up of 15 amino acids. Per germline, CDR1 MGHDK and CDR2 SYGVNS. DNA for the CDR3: TGTGCCAGCAGTGTGGGGGGGGCGACGGGAAACGAGCAGTACTTC. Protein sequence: CASSVGGATGNEQYF.

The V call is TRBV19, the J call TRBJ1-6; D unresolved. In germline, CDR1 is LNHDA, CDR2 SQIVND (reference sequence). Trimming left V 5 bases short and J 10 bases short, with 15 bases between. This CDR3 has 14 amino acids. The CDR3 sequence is CASSSGVGRSPLHF. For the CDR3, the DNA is TGTGCCAGTAGTTCCGGGGTAGGACGATCACCCCTCCACTTT.

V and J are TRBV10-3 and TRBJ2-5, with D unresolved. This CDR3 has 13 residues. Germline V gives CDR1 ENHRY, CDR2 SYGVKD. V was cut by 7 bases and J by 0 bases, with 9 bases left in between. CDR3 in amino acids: CAIMAENQETQYF. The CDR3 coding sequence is TGTGCCATCATGGCGGAAAACCAAGAGACCCAGTACTTC.

CDR3 amino acids: CASSLTSEAFF. DNA for the CDR3: TGTGCCAGCAGTTTAACGTCTGAAGCTTTCTTT. This chain connects TRBV28 to TRBJ1-1; D is undetermined. This CDR3 contains 11 residues. V shed 2 bases and J shed 6 bases, with 4 bases lying between them. Germline V gene lookup returns CDR1 MDHEN and CDR2 SYDVKM.

The CDR3 here is CASSLYGSAGTATGELFF. The CDR3 DNA sequence: TGTGCCAGCAGTTTATATGGTTCGGCGGGAACGGCAACCGGGGAGCTGTTTTTT. V is TRBV28 and J is TRBJ2-2, with D perhaps matching TRBD2 (6 bases). The length of the CDR3 is 18 residues. Germline CDR1 reads MDHEN; CDR2 reads SYDVKM. Trimming removed 1 base at V and 5 bases at J, with 20 bases between.

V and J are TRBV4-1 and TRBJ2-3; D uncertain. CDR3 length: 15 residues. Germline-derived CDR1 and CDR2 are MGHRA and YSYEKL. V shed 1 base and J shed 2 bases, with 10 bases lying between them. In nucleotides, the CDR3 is TGCGCCAGCAGCCAAGTTTCCCGGACCACAGATACGCAGTATTTT. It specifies CASSQVSRTTDTQYF.

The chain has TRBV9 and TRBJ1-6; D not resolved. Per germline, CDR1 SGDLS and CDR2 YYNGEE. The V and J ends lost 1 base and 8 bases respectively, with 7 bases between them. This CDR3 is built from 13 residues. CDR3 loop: CASSVIGDSPLHF. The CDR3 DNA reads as TGTGCCAGCAGCGTAATTGGGGATTCACCCCTCCACTTT.

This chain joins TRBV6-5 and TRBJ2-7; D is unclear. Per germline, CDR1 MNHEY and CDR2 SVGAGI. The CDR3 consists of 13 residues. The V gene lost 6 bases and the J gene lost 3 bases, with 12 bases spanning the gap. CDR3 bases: TGTGCCAGCAGCCTCGGACGCCACTACGAGCAGTACTTC. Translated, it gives CASSLGRHYEQYF.

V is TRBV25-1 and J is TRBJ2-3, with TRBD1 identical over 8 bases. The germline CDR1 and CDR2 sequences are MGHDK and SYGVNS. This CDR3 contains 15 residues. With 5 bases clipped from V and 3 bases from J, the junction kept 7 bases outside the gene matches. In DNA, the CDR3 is TGTGCCAGCAGTCCGACAGGGGTGTGGACAGATACGCAGTATTTT. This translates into CASSPTGVWTDTQYF.

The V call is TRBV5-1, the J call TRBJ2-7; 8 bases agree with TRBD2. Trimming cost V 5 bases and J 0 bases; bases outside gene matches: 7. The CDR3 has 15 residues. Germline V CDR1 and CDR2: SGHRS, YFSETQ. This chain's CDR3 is CASSVRGVPSYEQYF. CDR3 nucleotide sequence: TGCGCCAGCAGTGTGCGGGGGGTTCCCTCCTACGAGCAGTACTTC.

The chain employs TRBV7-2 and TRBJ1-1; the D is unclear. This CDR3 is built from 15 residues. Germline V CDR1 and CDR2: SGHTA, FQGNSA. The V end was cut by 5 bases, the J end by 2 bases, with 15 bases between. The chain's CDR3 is CASSEREGRNTEAFF. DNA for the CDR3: TGTGCCAGCAGCGAGCGTGAGGGTCGAAACACTGAAGCTTTCTTT.